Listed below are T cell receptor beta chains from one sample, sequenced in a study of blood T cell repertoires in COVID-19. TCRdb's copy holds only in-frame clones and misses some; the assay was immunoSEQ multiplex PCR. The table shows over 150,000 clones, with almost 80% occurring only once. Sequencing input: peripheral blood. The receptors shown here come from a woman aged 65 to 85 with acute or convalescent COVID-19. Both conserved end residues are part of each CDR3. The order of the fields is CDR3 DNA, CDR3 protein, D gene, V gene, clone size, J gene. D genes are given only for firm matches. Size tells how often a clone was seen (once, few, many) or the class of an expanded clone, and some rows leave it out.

TGTGCCAGCAGTAATAGCGTGGGACAACTTGATCAGCCCCAGCATTTT,CASSNSVGQLDQPQHF,NA,TRBV27,NA,TRBJ1-5
TGCGCCAGCAGTTGGGGGGGTGACGAGCAGTACTTC,CASSWGGDEQYF,TRBD2,TRBV5-1,NA,TRBJ2-7
TGTGCCAGCAGCACGGGATTTGCGGATACGCAGTATTTT,CASSTGFADTQYF,NA,TRBV11-3,NA,TRBJ2-3
TGCAGTGCTAGTGGGGGGCCAGAAGGCTACACCTTC,CSASGGPEGYTF,NA,TRBV20-1,NA,TRBJ1-2
TGTGCCAGCAGCCGAAGACAGGGCGAAAAACTGTTTTTT,CASSRRQGEKLFF,TRBD1,TRBV11-3,once,TRBJ1-4
TGTGCCAGCAGCTTGGGCTACAGGAATGAAGCTTTCTTT,CASSLGYRNEAFF,NA,TRBV7-8,once,TRBJ1-1
TGTGCCAGCCTCCTTAGACAGGGGGCTCTAAACACCATATATTTT,CASLLRQGALNTIYF,TRBD1,TRBV5-6,NA,TRBJ1-3
TGTGCCAGCTCCCGAACAGGGGATGAGCAGTTCTTC,CASSRTGDEQFF,TRBD1,TRBV18,NA,TRBJ2-1
TGTGCCAGCAGCCTGACTAGCGCTTCCTACAATGAGCAGTTCTTC,CASSLTSASYNEQFF,TRBD2,TRBV2,few,TRBJ2-1
TGCGCCAGCAGCTACGAGTTGAGGACAGGGGACACTGAAGCTTTCTTT,CASSYELRTGDTEAFF,TRBD1,TRBV5-1,NA,TRBJ1-1
TGTGCCAGCAGTGGGCACGAAGCACGGGAGCTGTTTTTT,CASSGHEARELFF,NA,TRBV7-7,NA,TRBJ2-2
TGTGCCAGCAGCGAGACTAGCGGGGCAGAGACCCAGTACTTC,CASSETSGAETQYF,TRBD2,TRBV11-2,NA,TRBJ2-5
TGTGCCAGCAGCGTAGCGCCTAGCGGACACTACGAGCAGTACTTC,CASSVAPSGHYEQYF,TRBD2,TRBV9,NA,TRBJ2-7
TGCAGCGTTGTATCCGGGACAGGGACCTACGAGCAGTACTTC,CSVVSGTGTYEQYF,TRBD1,TRBV29-1,once,TRBJ2-7
TGTGCCAGCAGCTTAGACACGGGTCCCTCTGTCCTGGCTAATGAAAAACTGTTTTTT,CASSLDTGPSVLANEKLFF,NA,TRBV7-9,NA,TRBJ1-4
TGTGCCAGTAGTGGACAGGGTGGCCAGCCCCAGCATTTT,CASSGQGGQPQHF,TRBD1,TRBV19,NA,TRBJ1-5
TGTGCCAGCAGCAGAGGGACTAGCGGGAGAGTTGGGGACAATGAGCAGTTCTTC,CASSRGTSGRVGDNEQFF,TRBD2,TRBV5-4,NA,TRBJ2-1
TGTGCCAGCAGTTACGGGAGAACGGATAACACTGAAGCTTTCTTT,CASSYGRTDNTEAFF,NA,TRBV6-5,NA,TRBJ1-1
TGTGCCAGCAGCACCCCGGACTCAAGGTCCAGAGATACGCAGTATTTT,CASSTPDSRSRDTQYF,NA,TRBV21-1,NA,TRBJ2-3
TGTGCCAGTAGTATAGCGGGACAGGGGTACAATGAGCAGTTCTTC,CASSIAGQGYNEQFF,TRBD1,TRBV19,NA,TRBJ2-1
TGTGCCAGTAGTCCCGAGATGGAGGTCTATGGCTACACCTTC,CASSPEMEVYGYTF,NA,TRBV19,NA,TRBJ1-2
TGTGCCAGCAGTTACTTCCCGGAGGTAGACGAGCAGTACTTC,CASSYFPEVDEQYF,NA,TRBV6-6,NA,TRBJ2-7
TGTGCCAGCAGAGGGACAGGATATGGCTACACCTTC,CASRGTGYGYTF,TRBD1,TRBV6-5,NA,TRBJ1-2
TGTGCCAGCAGCGTAGCGGGGGGTATTAACCCCCGACAGACCCAGTACTTC,CASSVAGGINPRQTQYF,TRBD2,TRBV9,NA,TRBJ2-5
TGTGCCAGTAGTATGGCTAGCAGGGGCCTCGGCGAGCAGTACTTC,CASSMASRGLGEQYF,NA,TRBV19,NA,TRBJ2-7
TGTGCCAGCAGTTTCGGGACAGATACGCAGTATTTT,CASSFGTDTQYF,NA,TRBV12-3/TRBV12-4,NA,TRBJ2-3
TGTGCCAGCAGTTACTCTACTAGCGGATCCTACAATGAGCAGTTCTTC,CASSYSTSGSYNEQFF,TRBD2,TRBV6-6,once,TRBJ2-1
TGTGCCAGCACATACAGGCACTCCGGTTCACCCCTCCACTTT,CASTYRHSGSPLHF,NA,TRBV28,NA,TRBJ1-6
TGCGCCAGCAGCTCCGGAGGGACGTTGAACGATGAGCAGTTCTTC,CASSSGGTLNDEQFF,NA,TRBV5-1,NA,TRBJ2-1
TGTGCCAGCAGCTCTTACAGGGGGTTATACGAGCAGTACTTC,CASSSYRGLYEQYF,TRBD1,TRBV11-2,NA,TRBJ2-7
TGCGCCAGCAGCTTGGGAGCGGCAGGTTGGACTGAAGCTTTCTTT,CASSLGAAGWTEAFF,NA,TRBV5-1,NA,TRBJ1-1
TGTGCCAGCAGTCAAGGGAGACTAGACGATTTGGGTCGCGAGCAGTACTTC,CASSQGRLDDLGREQYF,NA,TRBV6-2/TRBV6-3,NA,TRBJ2-7
TGCAGCTCCCGACAGGGCGACACTGAAGCTTTCTTT,CSSRQGDTEAFF,TRBD1,TRBV29-1,NA,TRBJ1-1
TGTGCCACCGGGACAGGGAGTGTGGAGACCCAGTACTTC,CATGTGSVETQYF,TRBD1,TRBV24-1,once,TRBJ2-5
TGCGCCAGCAGTACTAGCTTTTACGAGCAGTACTTC,CASSTSFYEQYF,NA,TRBV10-2,few,TRBJ2-7
TGCGCCAACGACGACAGCTCTGGAAACACCATATATTTT,CANDDSSGNTIYF,NA,TRBV10-1,few,TRBJ1-3
TGCGCCAGCAGCTTCCTATCGGGAGGGCCGGATGAGCAGTTCTTC,CASSFLSGGPDEQFF,TRBD2,TRBV5-1,NA,TRBJ2-1
TGTGCCAGCAGCGCCGGGACAGGACGTACTAATGAAAAACTGTTTTTT,CASSAGTGRTNEKLFF,TRBD1,TRBV9,NA,TRBJ1-4
TGTGCCTGGAGTTCCCCCTACAGGGGCGACAACTATGGCTACACCTTC,CAWSSPYRGDNYGYTF,TRBD1,TRBV30,NA,TRBJ1-2
TGTGCCAGCAGCCGGACAGGGAACACTGAAGCTTTCTTT,CASSRTGNTEAFF,TRBD1,TRBV3-1/TRBV3-2,once,TRBJ1-1
TGTGCCAGCAGCAGTGGACTAGCGGGAGGCAACATTCAGTACTTC,CASSSGLAGGNIQYF,TRBD2,TRBV5-4,NA,TRBJ2-4
TGTGCCAGCAGGGGCACGACAGGGGTGAACACTGAAGCTTTCTTT,CASRGTTGVNTEAFF,TRBD1,TRBV7-9,NA,TRBJ1-1
TGTGCCAGCAGCGTACCCCGGACAGGACACTCCTCCTACGAGCAGTACTTC,CASSVPRTGHSSYEQYF,TRBD1,TRBV9,NA,TRBJ2-7
TGTGCCTGGAGTGATCGAGTGGTCGGCACTGAAGCTTTCTTT,CAWSDRVVGTEAFF,NA,TRBV30,NA,TRBJ1-1
TGTGCCTGGAAAAGTGGTCTAGCGTTGAATGAGCAGTTCTTC,CAWKSGLALNEQFF,NA,TRBV30,NA,TRBJ2-1
TGCGCCAGCAGCGTCAGGGGAGATGAGCAGTTCTTC,CASSVRGDEQFF,NA,TRBV5-1,NA,TRBJ2-1
TGTGCCAGCAGCACACAGGGTGTCGGAAAACTGTTTTTT,CASSTQGVGKLFF,NA,TRBV5-6,NA,TRBJ1-4
TGTGCCAGCAGCTTATCGGGACTAGCGGCCGAGGAGGGGGAGCTGTTTTTT,CASSLSGLAAEEGELFF,TRBD2,TRBV11-2,NA,TRBJ2-2
TGTGCCAGCAGTATGACAGGGACTTTTGAAGCTTTCTTT,CASSMTGTFEAFF,TRBD1,TRBV12-3/TRBV12-4,NA,TRBJ1-1
TGCGCCAGCAGCTTGCTGGGAGCGGGGGTCGAGCAGTACTTC,CASSLLGAGVEQYF,TRBD2,TRBV5-1,many,TRBJ2-7
TGTGCCAGCAGAGGAGGGACAGGGTTACAACTGTTTTTT,CASRGGTGLQLFF,TRBD1,TRBV6-5,once,TRBJ1-4
TGTGCCAGCAGCTTGGGACTAACCTACGAGCAGTACTTC,CASSLGLTYEQYF,NA,TRBV5-4,NA,TRBJ2-7
TGTGCCAGCAGTGATTTGGGCAGCCTGAACACTGAAGCTTTCTTT,CASSDLGSLNTEAFF,NA,TRBV6-1,once,TRBJ1-1
TGTGCCACCAGTGATGGCGGGACGCCCAAGGGCCAGTACTTC,CATSDGGTPKGQYF,NA,TRBV24-1,few,TRBJ2-5
TGTGCAAGTCGCTTGCTCGGGACTAGCGGGCGTGCTGTCAGGTTCGGTTACGAGCAGTACTTC,CASRLLGTSGRAVRFGYEQYF,NA,TRBV12-2,NA,TRBJ2-7
TGTGCCAGCAGTACTTCACAGGGGGATCACTACGAGCAGTACTTC,CASSTSQGDHYEQYF,TRBD1,TRBV5-5,few,TRBJ2-7
TGCAGCGTTTCGACTAGCGGGAGCCCAGATACGCAGTATTTT,CSVSTSGSPDTQYF,TRBD2,TRBV29-1,NA,TRBJ2-3
TGTGCCAGCAGCTTAACGGGACAGGGTAGCATTCAGTACTTC,CASSLTGQGSIQYF,TRBD1,TRBV7-3,NA,TRBJ2-4
TGTGCCAGCAGTCCGACTGTGGGGGCTTACAATGAGCAGTTCTTC,CASSPTVGAYNEQFF,NA,TRBV6-5,NA,TRBJ2-1
TGTGCCACCAGTGATGGACCGGGGGTATATGGCTACACCTTC,CATSDGPGVYGYTF,NA,TRBV24-1,NA,TRBJ1-2